This T cell receptor (beta chain) was sequenced in a study of T-cell reconstitution after alpha-beta-depleted transplantation in children. Unique molecular identifiers were incorporated into the prepared TCRbeta library. TCRdb re-called the PCR reads with MiXCR, one entry per CDR3 protein. The table lists a few hundred thousand distinct CDR3 sequences, about 9.3% of them singletons. The CDR3 is 16 residues long. From germline, CDR1 is MNHEY and CDR2 SVGAGI. Trimming took off 2 bases at V and 0 bases at J, with 12 bases between the two ends. The TCR was taken from a human donor who donated a stem cell graft to a child with acute lymphoblastic leukemia. This material consisted of PBMCs from the stem cell graft donor, taken from the stem cell graft. This sequence joins TRBV6-5 and TRBJ2-3, with D perhaps matching TRBD2 (5 bases). This chain's CDR3 is CASSYDGRTSTDTQYF. CDR3 in DNA: TGTGCCAGCAGTTACGATGGAAGGACTAGCACAGATACGCAGTATTTT.